The entry below describes one T cell receptor beta chain. This entry comes from a study of shared clonotypes between healthy human individuals. Turning to the study itself: Donor ages ranged 18 to 49 years: a couple of women, three men.

Naive CD8 isolation took CD45RO-negative cells positively selected for CCR7 and excluded terminally differentiated effector memory CD45RA+ cells. The junction had 15 bases not matched to a gene; V was cut back by 2 bases and J by 2 bases. CDR3 length: 19 residues. Germline V gives CDR1 LNHNV, CDR2 YYDKDF (reference sequence). Repertoires were generated with immunoSEQ multiplex PCR, while TCRdb's copy carries only in-frame clones and drops some. The sample carries about 2.1 million clones, around 95% recorded once. The sequence derives from a man aged 18 to 29 in good health. Some clones in this sample may be carry-over from other donors' samples. Sequencing was done on a sample of naive CD8+ T cells from PBMCs. The gene calls are TRBV15 and TRBJ2-3; 8 nucleotides match TRBD2. The CDR3 nucleotides are TGTGCCACCAGCAGAAGCACGGCGGTTTTAGCGGGAACCACAGATACGCAGTATTTT. Translating gives CATSRSTAVLAGTTDTQYF.